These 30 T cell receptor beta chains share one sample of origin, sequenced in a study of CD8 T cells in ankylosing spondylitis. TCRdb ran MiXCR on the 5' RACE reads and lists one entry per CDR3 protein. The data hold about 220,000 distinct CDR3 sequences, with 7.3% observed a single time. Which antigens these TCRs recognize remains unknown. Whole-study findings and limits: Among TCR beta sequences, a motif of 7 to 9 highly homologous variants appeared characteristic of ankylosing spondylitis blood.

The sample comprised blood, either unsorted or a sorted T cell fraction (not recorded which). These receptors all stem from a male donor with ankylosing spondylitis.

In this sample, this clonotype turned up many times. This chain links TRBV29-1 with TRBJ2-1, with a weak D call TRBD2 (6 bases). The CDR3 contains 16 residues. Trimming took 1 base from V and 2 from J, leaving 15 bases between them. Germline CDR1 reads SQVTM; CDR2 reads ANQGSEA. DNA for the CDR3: TGCAGCGTTGAAGGGCTTCGGGGAGGCACCTACAATGAGCAGTTCTTC. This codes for CSVEGLRGGTYNEQFF.

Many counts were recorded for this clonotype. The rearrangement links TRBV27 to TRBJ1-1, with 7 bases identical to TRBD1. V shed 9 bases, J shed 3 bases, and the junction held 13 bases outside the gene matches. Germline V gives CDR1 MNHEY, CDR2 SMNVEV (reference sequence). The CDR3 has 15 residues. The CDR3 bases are TGTGCCAGTTTCCCTGACAGGGAGGGGTACACTGAAGCTTTCTTT. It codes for CASFPDREGYTEAFF.

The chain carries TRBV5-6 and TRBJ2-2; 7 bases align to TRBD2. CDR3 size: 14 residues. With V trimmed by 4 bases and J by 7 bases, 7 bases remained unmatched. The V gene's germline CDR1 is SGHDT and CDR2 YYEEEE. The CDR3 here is CASSLGRGYGELFF. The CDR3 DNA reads TGTGCCAGCAGCCTCGGGCGGGGGTACGGGGAGCTGTTTTTT.

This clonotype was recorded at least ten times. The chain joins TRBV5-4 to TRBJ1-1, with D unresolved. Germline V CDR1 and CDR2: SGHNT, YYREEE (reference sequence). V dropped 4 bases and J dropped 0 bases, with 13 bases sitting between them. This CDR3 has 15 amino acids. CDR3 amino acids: CASSRGTVMNTEAFF. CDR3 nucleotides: TGTGCCAGCAGCCGCGGAACAGTTATGAACACTGAAGCTTTCTTT. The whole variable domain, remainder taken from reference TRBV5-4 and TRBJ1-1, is ETGVTQSPTHLIKTRGQQVTLRCSSQSGHNTVSWYQQALGQGPQFIFQYYREEENGRGNFPPRFSGLQFPNYSSELNVNALELDDSALYLCASSRGTVMNTEAFFGQGTRLTVV.

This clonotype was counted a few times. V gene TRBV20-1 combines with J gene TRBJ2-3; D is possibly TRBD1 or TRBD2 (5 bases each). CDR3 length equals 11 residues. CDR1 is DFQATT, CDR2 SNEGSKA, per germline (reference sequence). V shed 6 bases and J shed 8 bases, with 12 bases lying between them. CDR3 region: CSAPTEGTQYF. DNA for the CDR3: TGCAGTGCGCCGACAGAGGGTACGCAGTATTTT.

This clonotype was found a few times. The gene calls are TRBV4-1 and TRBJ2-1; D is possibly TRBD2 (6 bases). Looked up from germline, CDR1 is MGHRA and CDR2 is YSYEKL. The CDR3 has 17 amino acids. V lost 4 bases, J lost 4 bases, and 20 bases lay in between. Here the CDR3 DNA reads TGCGCCAGCAGCCCGAGGCCTGCGGGACGTTCGTACAATGAGCAGTTCTTC. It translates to CASSPRPAGRSYNEQFF.

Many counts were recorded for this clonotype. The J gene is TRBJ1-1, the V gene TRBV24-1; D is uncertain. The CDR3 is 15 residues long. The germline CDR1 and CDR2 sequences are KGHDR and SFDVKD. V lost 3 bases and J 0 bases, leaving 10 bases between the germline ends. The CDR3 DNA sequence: TGTGCCACCAGTGATAACGCACGTCTGAACACTGAAGCTTTCTTT. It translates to CATSDNARLNTEAFF.

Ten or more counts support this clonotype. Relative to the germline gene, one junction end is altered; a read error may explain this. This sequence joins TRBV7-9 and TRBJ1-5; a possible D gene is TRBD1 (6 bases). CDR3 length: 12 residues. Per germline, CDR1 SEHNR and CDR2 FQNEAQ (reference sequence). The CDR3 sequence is CASSLDTDRVDF. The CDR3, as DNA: TGTGCCAGCAGCTTAGATACGGACAGAGTGGATTTT.

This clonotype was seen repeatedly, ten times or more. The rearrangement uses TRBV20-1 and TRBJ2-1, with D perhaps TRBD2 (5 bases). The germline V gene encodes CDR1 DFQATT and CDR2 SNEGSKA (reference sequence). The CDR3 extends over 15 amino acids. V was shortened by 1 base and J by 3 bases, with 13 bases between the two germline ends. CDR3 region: CSARVVTGFYNEQFF. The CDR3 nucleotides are TGCAGTGCTAGAGTAGTTACGGGATTCTACAATGAGCAGTTCTTC.

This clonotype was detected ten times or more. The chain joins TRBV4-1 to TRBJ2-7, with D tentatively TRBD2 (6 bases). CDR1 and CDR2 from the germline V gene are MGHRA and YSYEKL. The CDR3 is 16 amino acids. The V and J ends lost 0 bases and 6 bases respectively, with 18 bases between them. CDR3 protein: CASSQDGQGLGGEQYF. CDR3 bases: TGCGCCAGCAGCCAAGATGGGCAGGGCCTGGGGGGCGAGCAGTACTTC.

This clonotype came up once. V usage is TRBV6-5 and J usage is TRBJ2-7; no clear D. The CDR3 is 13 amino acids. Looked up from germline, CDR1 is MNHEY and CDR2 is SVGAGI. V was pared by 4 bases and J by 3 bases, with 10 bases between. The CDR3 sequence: CASSLRDGYEQYF. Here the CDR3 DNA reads TGTGCCAGCAGTTTAAGAGACGGCTACGAGCAGTACTTC.

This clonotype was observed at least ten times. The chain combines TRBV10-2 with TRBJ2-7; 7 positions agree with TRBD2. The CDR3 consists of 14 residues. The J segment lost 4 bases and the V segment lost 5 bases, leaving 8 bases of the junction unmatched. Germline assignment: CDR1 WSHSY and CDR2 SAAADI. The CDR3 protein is CASSQIGAGYEQYF. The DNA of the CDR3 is TGCGCCAGCAGTCAAATAGGAGCGGGGTACGAGCAGTACTTC.

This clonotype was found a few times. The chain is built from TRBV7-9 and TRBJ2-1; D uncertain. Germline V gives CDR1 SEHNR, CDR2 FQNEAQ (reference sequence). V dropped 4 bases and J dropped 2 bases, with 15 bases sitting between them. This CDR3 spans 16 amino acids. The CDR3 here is CASSSAGRITYNEQFF. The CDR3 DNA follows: TGTGCCAGCAGCTCCGCCGGACGGATTACCTACAATGAGCAGTTCTTC.

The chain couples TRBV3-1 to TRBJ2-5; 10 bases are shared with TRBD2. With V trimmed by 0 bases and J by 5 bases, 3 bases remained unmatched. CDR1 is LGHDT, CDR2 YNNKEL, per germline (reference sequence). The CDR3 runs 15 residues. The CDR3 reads CASSQDFSGGETQYF. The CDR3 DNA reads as TGTGCCAGCAGCCAAGATTTTAGCGGGGGGGAGACCCAGTACTTC.

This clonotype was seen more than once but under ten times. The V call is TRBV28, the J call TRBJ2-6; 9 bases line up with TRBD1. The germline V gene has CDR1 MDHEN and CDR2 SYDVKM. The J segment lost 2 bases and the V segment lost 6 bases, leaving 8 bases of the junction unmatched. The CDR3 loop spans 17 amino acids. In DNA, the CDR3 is TGTGCCAGCAGATCCGGGACAGGGCTCGCTGGGGCCAACGTCCTGACTTTC. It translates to CASRSGTGLAGANVLTF.

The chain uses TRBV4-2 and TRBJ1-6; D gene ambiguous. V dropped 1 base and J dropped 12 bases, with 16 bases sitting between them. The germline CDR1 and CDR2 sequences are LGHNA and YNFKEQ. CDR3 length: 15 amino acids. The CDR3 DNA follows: TGTGCCAGCAGCCAAGTCGGCAGACGGTCGCAACCCCTCCACTTT. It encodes CASSQVGRRSQPLHF.

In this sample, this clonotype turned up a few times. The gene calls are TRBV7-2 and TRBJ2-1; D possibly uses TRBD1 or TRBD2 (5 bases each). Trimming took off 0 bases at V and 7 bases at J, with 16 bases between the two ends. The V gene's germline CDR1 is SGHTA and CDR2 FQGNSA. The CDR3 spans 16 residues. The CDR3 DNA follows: TGTGCCAGCAGCTTAGCTAGCGCAAGGGGCATTAATGAGCAGTTCTTC. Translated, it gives CASSLASARGINEQFF. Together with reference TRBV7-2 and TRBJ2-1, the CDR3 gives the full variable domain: GAGVSQSPSNKVTEKGKDVELRCDPISGHTALYWYRQSLGQGLEFLIYFQGNSAPDKSGLPSDRFSAERTGGSVSTLTIQRTQQEDSAVYLCASSLASARGINEQFFGPGTRLTVL.

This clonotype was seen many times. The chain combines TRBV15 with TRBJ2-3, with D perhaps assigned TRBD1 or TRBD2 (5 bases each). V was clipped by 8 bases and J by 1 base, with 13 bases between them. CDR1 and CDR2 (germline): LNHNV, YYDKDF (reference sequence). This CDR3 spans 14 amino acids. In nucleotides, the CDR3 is TGTGCCACCGAGGGCAAAGGGGGCACAGATACGCAGTATTTT. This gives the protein CATEGKGGTDTQYF.

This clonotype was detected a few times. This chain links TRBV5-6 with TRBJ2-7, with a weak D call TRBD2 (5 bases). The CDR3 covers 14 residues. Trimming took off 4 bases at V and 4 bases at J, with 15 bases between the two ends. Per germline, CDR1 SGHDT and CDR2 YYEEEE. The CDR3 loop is CASSPGLGQYEQYF. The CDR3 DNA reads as TGTGCCAGCAGCCCCGGACTGGGTCAGTACGAGCAGTACTTC.

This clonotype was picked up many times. CDR3 loop: CATGDSLIGELFF. The DNA for the CDR3 is TGTGCCACAGGAGACAGTTTGATCGGGGAGCTGTTTTTT. The rearrangement links TRBV10-3 to TRBJ2-2; possible D gene TRBD1, 5 bases. The CDR3 has 13 amino acids. In germline, CDR1 is ENHRY, CDR2 SYGVKD. V lost 10 bases to trimming and J lost 7 bases, with 16 bases between them.

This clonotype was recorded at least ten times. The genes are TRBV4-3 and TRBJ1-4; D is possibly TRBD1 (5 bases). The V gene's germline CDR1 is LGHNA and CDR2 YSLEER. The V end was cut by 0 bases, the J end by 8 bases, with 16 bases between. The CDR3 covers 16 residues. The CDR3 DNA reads TGCGCCAGCAGCCAAGATCTACAGGCCGAAGGGGAAAAACTGTTTTTT. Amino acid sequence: CASSQDLQAEGEKLFF.

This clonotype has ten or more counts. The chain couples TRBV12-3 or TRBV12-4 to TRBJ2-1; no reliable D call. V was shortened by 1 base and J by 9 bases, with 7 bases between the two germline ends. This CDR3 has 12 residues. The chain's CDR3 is CASSLGSSEQFF. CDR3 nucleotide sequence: TGTGCCAGCAGTTTAGGGTCGAGTGAGCAGTTCTTC.

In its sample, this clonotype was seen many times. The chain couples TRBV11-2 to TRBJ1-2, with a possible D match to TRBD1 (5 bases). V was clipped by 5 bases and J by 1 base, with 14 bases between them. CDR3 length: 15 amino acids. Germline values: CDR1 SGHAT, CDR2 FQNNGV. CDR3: CASSPRDLLNYGYTF. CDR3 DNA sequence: TGTGCCAGCAGCCCTCGGGACCTACTTAACTATGGCTACACCTTC.

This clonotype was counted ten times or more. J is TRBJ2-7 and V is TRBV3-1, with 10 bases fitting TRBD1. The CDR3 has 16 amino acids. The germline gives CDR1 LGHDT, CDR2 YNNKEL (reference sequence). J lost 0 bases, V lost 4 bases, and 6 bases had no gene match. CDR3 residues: CASSRTGQGSSYEQYF. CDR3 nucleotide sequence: TGTGCCAGCAGCCGCACGGGACAGGGGAGCTCCTACGAGCAGTACTTC.

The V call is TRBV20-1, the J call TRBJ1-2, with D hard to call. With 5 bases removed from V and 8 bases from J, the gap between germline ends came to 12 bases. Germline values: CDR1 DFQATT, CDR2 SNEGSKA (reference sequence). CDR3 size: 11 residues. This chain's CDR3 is CSASEEGGYTF. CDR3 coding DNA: TGCAGTGCTTCAGAGGAAGGAGGCTACACCTTC.

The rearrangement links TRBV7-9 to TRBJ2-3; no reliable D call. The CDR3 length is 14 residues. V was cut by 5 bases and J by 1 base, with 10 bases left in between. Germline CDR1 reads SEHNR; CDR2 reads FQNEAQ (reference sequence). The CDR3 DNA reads TGTGCCAGCAGCCCCATTGGCCGCACAGATACGCAGTATTTT. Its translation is CASSPIGRTDTQYF.

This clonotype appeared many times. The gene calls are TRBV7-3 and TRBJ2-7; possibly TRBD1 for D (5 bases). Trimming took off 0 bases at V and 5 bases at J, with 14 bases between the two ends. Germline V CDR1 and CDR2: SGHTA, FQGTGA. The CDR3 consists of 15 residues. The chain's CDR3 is CASSLTGAAFDEQYF. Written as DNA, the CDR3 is TGTGCCAGCAGCTTAACAGGGGCAGCCTTCGACGAGCAGTACTTC.

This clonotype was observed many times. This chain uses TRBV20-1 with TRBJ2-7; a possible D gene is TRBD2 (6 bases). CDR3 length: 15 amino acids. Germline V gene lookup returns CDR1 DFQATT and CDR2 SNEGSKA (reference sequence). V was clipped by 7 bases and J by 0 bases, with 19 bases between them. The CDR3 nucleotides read TGCAGTGGGGACTTGCAGCGGAGCCGCTCCTACGAGCAGTACTTC. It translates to CSGDLQRSRSYEQYF.

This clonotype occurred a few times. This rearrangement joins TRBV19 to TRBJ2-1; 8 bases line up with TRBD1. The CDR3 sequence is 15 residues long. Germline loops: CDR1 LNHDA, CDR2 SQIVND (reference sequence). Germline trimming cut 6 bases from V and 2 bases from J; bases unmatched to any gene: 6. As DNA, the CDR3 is TGTGCCAGTAGCAGGGACAGGTCTACCTACAATGAGCAGTTCTTC. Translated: CASSRDRSTYNEQFF.

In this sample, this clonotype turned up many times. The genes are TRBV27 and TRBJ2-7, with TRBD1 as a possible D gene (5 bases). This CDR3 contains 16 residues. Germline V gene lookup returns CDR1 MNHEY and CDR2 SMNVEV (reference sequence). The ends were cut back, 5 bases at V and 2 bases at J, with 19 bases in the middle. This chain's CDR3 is CASSPSVGAVTYEQYF. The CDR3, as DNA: TGTGCCAGCAGTCCAAGTGTTGGGGCAGTAACCTACGAGCAGTACTTC.